The T cell receptor (beta chain) described here comes from a study of cytomegalovirus exposure and HLA in healthy donors (dated 2017 in TCRdb). Regarding the complete study: An earlier analysis of approximately 640 of the donors reported 250 to 300 Gb of sequence data and some 100 million unique TCR beta sequences from approximately 180 million T cells. Besides the first cohort of roughly 640 subjects, a separate validation cohort made up of 120 different subjects was used. The aim of the study was to test whether cataloging public T cell receptors could identify signatures of past pathogen exposure. Roughly five DR-DQ haplotypes were handled as single units for association and clustering because linkage in the cohort was strong. Donor age, sex, ethnicity and CMV serostatus were compiled alongside the repertoire data. The study profiled the T cell repertoires of under 850 subjects by immunosequencing and related them to cytomegalovirus serostatus. An early release covering 500 to 750 HLA-typed donors comprised about 300 gigabases of sequencing data and 65 million to 100 million unique TCR sequences. On average, around 240,000 unique TCR beta nucleotide sequences were sequenced per donor among about 400 genotyped donors of the cohort, with approximately 18% of those sequences being non-productive. A later analysis re-analyzed previously published TCR beta repertoires from 660 or so donors and added high-resolution HLA genotyping to study TCR occurrence patterns. Among the roughly 400 genotyped donors, around 81% belonged to the genetic ancestry cluster associated with self-reported Caucasian donors. The later analysis used no new phenotypic data to find candidate immune exposures, relying instead on TCR beta sequences and their occurrence across donors. The number of donors typed differed by locus, with about 629-630 for A, B, C, DRB1 and DQB1, about 500 for DQA1, 606 for DPA1, and over 400 for DPB1. HLA typing included class I and class II loci at four-digit resolution. An earlier analysis of around 640 of the donors used high-throughput TCR beta sequencing to judge whether each TCR beta V gene segment behaved as functional or pseudogenic. Every discovery cohort repertoire had been produced on one sequencing platform. The study combined high-throughput TCR immunosequencing, statistical association of individual TCRs with disease status, and machine learning to predict cytomegalovirus infection status. A later genetic analysis took genome-wide SNP genotypes for about three fifths of the 666 donors and used that subset as a discovery cohort.

In total, about 650 healthy bone marrow donors made up the cohort. At the time of sampling, every cohort member was nominally healthy, though immune exposures that went unrecorded were likely present. The donor was CMV seronegative and was included in the group of several hundred seronegative cohort members. A peripheral blood sample was collected from each donor, and TCR beta sequencing was performed on peripheral blood mononuclear cells. The Qiagen DNeasy Blood Extraction Kit was used to extract genomic DNA from the blood cell samples. General findings and caveats noted by the study authors: A later analysis found that TCR association rates varied across HLA loci, with DRB1 alleles showing the most associated TCRs and HLA-C alleles the fewest. The classifier was reported to diagnose cytomegalovirus status with high specificity and sensitivity in both the original and validation cohorts. A further reported finding was that TCR beta sequences accurately predicted the HLA-A and HLA-B alleles for most subjects in the first cohort. The earlier analysis of 587 of the donors excluded around 17 rarely observed V segments, including chromosome 9 orphons, because counts were too low. In an earlier analysis of a few hundred of the donors, most TCR beta V segments were observed in productive rearrangements about 90% or about 30% of the time, broadly matching IMGT annotations. Compared with the roughly 700-donor mean, donors in an Asian-associated ancestry cluster had fewer N-insertions in productive TCRs, according to a later genetic analysis. The study gave a list of over 150 TCR beta chains associated with cytomegalovirus. Several of the top co-occurrence clusters appeared to be linked to parvovirus B19, influenza, CMV and Epstein-Barr virus, according to a later analysis. It was suggested by the authors that the approach could potentially be generalized to other disease states and immunological phenotypes. Assigning TCR associations to individual alleles was difficult when HLA alleles, especially DR and DQ, strongly co-occurred. Some IMGT-functional V segments, including TRBV6-2 and TRBV6-3, could not be told apart with the 87-base-pair reads, so those segments were excluded. Because HLA typing was missing for some donors at each locus, association tests included only the typed subset. Correlated functional status among segregating V segments might be attributable to linkage disequilibrium, but an unknown experimental factor could not be ruled out. This cohort had only TCR beta chains sequenced, and the lack of alpha or paired-chain data limited which features could be detected. Three of the identified cytomegalovirus-associated TCR beta chains were confirmed in vitro to be specific for cytomegalovirus antigens. Compared with equally common non-associated chains, HLA-associated TCR beta chains in a later analysis were more clonally expanded and had lower generation probabilities. A later analysis associated about 17,000 TCR beta sequences with specific HLA alleles at a false discovery rate of 0.05. CMV serostatus was the only immune exposure information available for the cohort. According to a later analysis, most CMV-associated TCR beta chains appeared to be HLA-restricted, and the HLA associations seemed to be driven largely by CMV exposure. A cluster of highly shared sequence variants was judged likely to represent a technical artifact of the sequencing pipeline. Most TCR sequences were observed very rarely across donors, whereas some public TCRs were present in many individuals. Roughly uniform sequencing depth across donors was assumed in presence/absence analyses, although this assumption may not hold. In a later genetic analysis, a missense DCLRE1C variant was associated with V-gene and J-gene trimming of TCR beta chains, and the association was replicated in an independent cohort.

Libraries were made using the immunoSEQ multiplex PCR assay. For the multiplex PCR, a mixture combining 60 forward primers for TCR Vbeta segments and 13 reverse primers for TCR Jbeta segments was used. A multiplex PCR assay on genomic DNA amplified the CDR3 region of rearranged TCR beta genes. Amplified TCR beta libraries were sequenced as 87-base-pair reads on the Illumina HiSeq System. Per the source publication's procedure: Across the 670 or so repertoires, a later analysis counted 75 million to 90 million unique TCR beta chains, some 11 million of which were shared by at least two donors. To remove PCR and sequencing errors, raw reads were error-corrected and collapsed into unique sequences using a nearest-neighbor algorithm that merged closely related sequences. Alignment of CDR3 sequences to IMGT reference sequences was used to assign V, D and J gene segments. For a sequence to be retained, a match of at least six nucleotides to both a V gene segment and a J gene segment was required. A rearrangement was called productive if the CDR3 had no stop codons and remained in frame with V and J, and every other rearrangement was called non-productive. Following IMGT convention, CDR3 was defined as the stretch from the second conserved V-encoded cysteine to the conserved J-encoded phenylalanine. The earlier analysis of roughly 590 of the donors excluded any sequence lacking an unambiguous match to a single V gene segment. An earlier analysis of several hundred of the donors called V segments functional above 56.7% productive rearrangements and segregating when the between-donor standard deviation exceeded 5%. A statistical classification framework was built for diagnosing cytomegalovirus status from the catalog of TCR beta chain sequences. In a later analysis, V and J genes were assigned by comparing TCR nucleotide sequences against IMGT/GENE-DB human TR gene sequences. Using the TCRdist pipeline, a later analysis assigned CDR3 sequences along with most-parsimonious VDJ recombination scenarios. A later analysis defined each TCR beta chain by its CDR3 amino acid sequence plus V-gene family, and excluded reads lacking a unique V-gene family. To address suspected cross-contamination and a sequencing artifact, a later analysis removed around 600 highly shared, low-generation-probability nucleotide sequences. In a later analysis, a clonal expansion index for each public chain was calculated from normalized within-repertoire ranks of inferred template counts. In a later analysis, generation probabilities were computed with a VDJ recombination model fitted to out-of-frame rearrangements, and the resulting probabilities were checked against IGoR. A later analysis scored TCR-TCR, TCR-HLA and TCR-CMV co-occurrence with hypergeometric tests, applying a repertoire-size bias correction to TCR pairs. A later analysis estimated false discovery rates by permuting HLA or CMV assignments 20 times. In a later analysis, co-occurring TCRs were grouped using DBSCAN, and TCRdist sequence similarity was added for clustering within HLA-allele-positive subsets. Repertoires with fewer than 30,000 or more than 120,000 public chains, plus five repertoires with anomalous nucleotide sharing, were excluded from co-occurrence clustering. This is the immuneACCESS table as TCRdb keeps it, with only in-frame sequences that have V and J called. A part of the clones is gone; compared with another copy, unresolved V genes explain less than half, and the rest is unexplained. The DNA was the basis for D and trimming; V, J and clone size are from that table. This sample has about 200,000 clones in its table, and 80% to 90% of those were observed once. Jointly, the top ten make up roughly 3.1% of the sample.

As regards this clone: The clone's antigen remains unknown. No per-base quality is available; no much larger clone lies one base away.

From cysteine to phenylalanine, the CDR3 is 14 amino acids long. The CDR3 DNA has 42 bases and is translated from base 1. Germline trimming: 4 bases from V, 1 base from J; junction bases outside gene matches: 5. Looking up the germline V gene yields CDR1 SGDLS and CDR2 YYNGEE. The chain is made from TRBV9 and TRBJ2-7; 7 junctional bases match TRBD1. The specimen sequenced was PBMCs. The TCR sequence derives from a man in his thirties or forties in good health and CMV-seronegative. The DNA reads TGTGCCAGCAGCCCCCGACAGGGTTCCTACGAGCAGTACTTC. Its amino acids are CASSPRQGSYEQYF.